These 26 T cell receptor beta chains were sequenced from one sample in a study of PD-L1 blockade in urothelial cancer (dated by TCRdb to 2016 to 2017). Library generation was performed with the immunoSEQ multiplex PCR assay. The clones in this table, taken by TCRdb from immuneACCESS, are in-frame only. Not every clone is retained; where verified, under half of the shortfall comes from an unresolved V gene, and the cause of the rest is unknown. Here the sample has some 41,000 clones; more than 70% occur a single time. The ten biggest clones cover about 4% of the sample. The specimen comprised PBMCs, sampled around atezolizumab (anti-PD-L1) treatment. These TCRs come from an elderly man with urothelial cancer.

CDR3 residues: CASSLSAGTSLGEQFF. In DNA form, the CDR3 reads TGCGCCAGCAGCTTGAGCGCCGGGACTAGCTTGGGTGAGCAGTTCTTC. The rearrangement joins TRBV5-1 to TRBJ2-1; 9 positions agree with TRBD2. Per germline, CDR1 SGHRS and CDR2 YFSETQ. Germline trimming cut 1 base from V and 9 bases from J; bases unmatched to any gene: 11. The CDR3 consists of 16 residues.

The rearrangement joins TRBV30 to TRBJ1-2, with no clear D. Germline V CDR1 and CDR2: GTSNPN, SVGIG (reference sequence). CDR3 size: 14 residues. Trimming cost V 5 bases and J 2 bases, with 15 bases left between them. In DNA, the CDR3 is TGTGCCTGGCGTACAACCGGGAGAAACTATGGCTACACCTTC. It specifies CAWRTTGRNYGYTF.

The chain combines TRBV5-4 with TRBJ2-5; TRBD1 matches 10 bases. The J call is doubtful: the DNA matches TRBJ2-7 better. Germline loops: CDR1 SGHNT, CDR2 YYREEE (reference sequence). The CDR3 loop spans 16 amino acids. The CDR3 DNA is TGTGCCAGCAGCGGGGGGGGGACAGGGGCGATCTACGAGCAGTACTTC. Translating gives CASSGGGTGAIYEQYF.

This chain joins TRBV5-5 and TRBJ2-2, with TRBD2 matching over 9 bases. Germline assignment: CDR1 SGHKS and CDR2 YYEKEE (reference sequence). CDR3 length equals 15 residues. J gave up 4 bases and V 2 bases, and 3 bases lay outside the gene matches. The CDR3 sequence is CASSFSGSSTGELFF. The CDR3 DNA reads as TGTGCCAGCAGCTTTAGCGGGAGTTCCACCGGGGAGCTGTTTTTT.

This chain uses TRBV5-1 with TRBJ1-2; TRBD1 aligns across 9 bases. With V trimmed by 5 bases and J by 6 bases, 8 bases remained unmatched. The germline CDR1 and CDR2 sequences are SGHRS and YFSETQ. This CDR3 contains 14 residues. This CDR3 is CASRLAWDRDGYTF. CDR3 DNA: TGCGCCAGCAGGCTGGCATGGGACAGGGATGGCTACACCTTC.

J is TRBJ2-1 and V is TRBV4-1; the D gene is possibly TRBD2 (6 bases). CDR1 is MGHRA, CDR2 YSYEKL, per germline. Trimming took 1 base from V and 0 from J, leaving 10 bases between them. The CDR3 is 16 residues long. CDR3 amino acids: CASSQARGSSYNEQFF. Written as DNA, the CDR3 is TGCGCCAGCAGCCAAGCGCGGGGAAGCTCCTACAATGAGCAGTTCTTC.

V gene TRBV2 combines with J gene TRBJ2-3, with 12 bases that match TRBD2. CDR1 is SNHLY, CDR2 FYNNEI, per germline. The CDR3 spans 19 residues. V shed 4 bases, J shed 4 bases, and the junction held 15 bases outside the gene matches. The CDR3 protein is CASSVETSGRTPRADTQYF. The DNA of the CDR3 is TGTGCCAGCAGTGTTGAGACTAGCGGGAGAACTCCCCGGGCAGATACGCAGTATTTT. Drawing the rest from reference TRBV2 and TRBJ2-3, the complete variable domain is EPEVTQTPSHQVTQMGQEVILRCVPISNHLYFYWYRQILGQKVEFLVSFYNNEISEKSEIFDDQFSVERPDGSNFTLKIRSTKLEDSAMYFCASSVETSGRTPRADTQYFGPGTRLTVL.

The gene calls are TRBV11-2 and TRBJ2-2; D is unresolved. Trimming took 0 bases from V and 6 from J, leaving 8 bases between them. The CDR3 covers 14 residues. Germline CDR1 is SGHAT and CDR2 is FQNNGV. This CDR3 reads CASSLDPGPGELFF. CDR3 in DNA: TGTGCCAGCAGCTTAGATCCGGGTCCCGGGGAGCTGTTTTTT. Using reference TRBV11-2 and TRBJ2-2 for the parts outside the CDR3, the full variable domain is EAGVAQSPRYKIIEKRQSVAFWCNPISGHATLYWYQQILGQGPKLLIQFQNNGVVDDSQLPKDRFSAERLKGVDSTLKIQPAKLEDSAVYLCASSLDPGPGELFFGEGSRLTVL.

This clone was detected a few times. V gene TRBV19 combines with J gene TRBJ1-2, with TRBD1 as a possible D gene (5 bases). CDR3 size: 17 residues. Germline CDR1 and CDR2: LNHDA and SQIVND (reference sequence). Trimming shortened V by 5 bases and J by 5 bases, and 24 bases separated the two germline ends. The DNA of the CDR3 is TGTGCCAGTAGTCCGAGCCCATTCAGGGCCCCAAGGTATGGCTACACCTTC. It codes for CASSPSPFRAPRYGYTF.

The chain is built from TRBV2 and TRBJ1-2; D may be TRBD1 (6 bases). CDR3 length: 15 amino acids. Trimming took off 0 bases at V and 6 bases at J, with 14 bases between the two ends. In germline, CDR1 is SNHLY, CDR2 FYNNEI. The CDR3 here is CASSEALRDIDGYTF. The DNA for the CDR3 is TGTGCCAGCAGTGAAGCGCTTCGGGACATCGATGGCTACACCTTC.

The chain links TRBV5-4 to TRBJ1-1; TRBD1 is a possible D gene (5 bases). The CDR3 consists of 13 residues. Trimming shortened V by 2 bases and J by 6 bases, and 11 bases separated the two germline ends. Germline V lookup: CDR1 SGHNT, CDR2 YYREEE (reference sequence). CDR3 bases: TGTGCCAGCAGCTTTGAGGGGAGGGCTGAAGCTTTCTTT. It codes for CASSFEGRAEAFF.

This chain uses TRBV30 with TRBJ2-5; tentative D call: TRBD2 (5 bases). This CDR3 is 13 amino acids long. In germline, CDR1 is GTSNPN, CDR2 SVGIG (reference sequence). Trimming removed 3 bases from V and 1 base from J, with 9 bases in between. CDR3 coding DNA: TGTGCCTGGAGCTCCGGGATCCAAGAGACCCAGTACTTC. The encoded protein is CAWSSGIQETQYF.

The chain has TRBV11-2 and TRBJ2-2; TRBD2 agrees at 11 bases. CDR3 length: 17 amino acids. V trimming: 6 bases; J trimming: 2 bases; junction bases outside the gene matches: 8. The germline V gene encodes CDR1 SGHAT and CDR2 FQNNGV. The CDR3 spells CASRPTGLAGNTGELFF. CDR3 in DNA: TGTGCCAGCAGACCTACCGGACTAGCGGGCAACACCGGGGAGCTGTTTTTT.

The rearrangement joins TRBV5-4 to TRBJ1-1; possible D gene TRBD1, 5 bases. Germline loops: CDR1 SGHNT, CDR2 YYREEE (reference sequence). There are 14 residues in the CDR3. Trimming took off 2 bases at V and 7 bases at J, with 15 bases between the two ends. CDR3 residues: CASSFGGDFFEAFF. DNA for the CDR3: TGTGCCAGCAGCTTCGGAGGGGACTTTTTTGAAGCTTTCTTT.

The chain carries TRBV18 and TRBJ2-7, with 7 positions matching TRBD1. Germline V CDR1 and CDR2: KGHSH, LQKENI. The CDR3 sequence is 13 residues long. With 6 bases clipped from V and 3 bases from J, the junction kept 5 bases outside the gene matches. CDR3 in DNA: TGTGCCAGCTCGGGGGCAGGGGGCTACGAGCAGTACTTC. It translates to CASSGAGGYEQYF. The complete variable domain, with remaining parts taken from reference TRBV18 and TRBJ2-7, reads NAGVMQNPRHLVRRRGQEARLRCSPMKGHSHVYWYRQLPEEGLKFMVYLQKENIIDESGMPKERFSAEFPKEGPSILRIQQVVRGDSAAYFCASSGAGGYEQYFGPGTRLTVT.

This CDR3 reads CASRTLVIGELFF. The CDR3 nucleotides are TGTGCCAGCAGGACACTAGTCATCGGGGAGCTGTTTTTT. The V gene is TRBV27, the J gene TRBJ2-2, with D perhaps matching TRBD2 (5 bases). V was clipped by 6 bases and J by 7 bases, with 12 bases between them. Germline V gene lookup returns CDR1 MNHEY and CDR2 SMNVEV (reference sequence). The CDR3 sequence is 13 residues long.

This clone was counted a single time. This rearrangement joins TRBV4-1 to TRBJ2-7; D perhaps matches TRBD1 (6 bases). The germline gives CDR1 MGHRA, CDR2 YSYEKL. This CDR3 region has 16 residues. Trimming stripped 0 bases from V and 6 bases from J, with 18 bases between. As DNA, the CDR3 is TGCGCCAGCAGCCAAGATAACGTTGCGCAAGGGGGCGAGCAGTACTTC. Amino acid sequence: CASSQDNVAQGGEQYF.

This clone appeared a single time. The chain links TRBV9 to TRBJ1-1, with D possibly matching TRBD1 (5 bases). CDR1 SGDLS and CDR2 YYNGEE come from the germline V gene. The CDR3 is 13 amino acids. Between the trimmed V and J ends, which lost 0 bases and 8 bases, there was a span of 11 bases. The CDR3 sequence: CASSVVGGVEAFF. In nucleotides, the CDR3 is TGTGCCAGCAGCGTAGTTGGGGGGGTCGAAGCTTTCTTT.

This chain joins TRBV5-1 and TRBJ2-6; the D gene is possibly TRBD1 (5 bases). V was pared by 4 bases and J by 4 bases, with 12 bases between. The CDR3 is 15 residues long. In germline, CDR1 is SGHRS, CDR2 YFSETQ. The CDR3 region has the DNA TGCGCCAGCAGCGAAGACAGCCGGGGGGCCAACGTCCTGACTTTC. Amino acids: CASSEDSRGANVLTF.

The CDR3 loop is CASSMDSRNTIYF. Here the CDR3 DNA reads TGTGCCAGTAGTATGGACAGTCGAAACACCATATATTTT. This chain connects TRBV19 to TRBJ1-3; possibly TRBD1 for D (6 bases). Trimming pared 3 bases from V and 5 bases from J, leaving 8 bases between. The CDR3 length is 13 residues. CDR1 and CDR2 from the germline V gene are LNHDA and SQIVND (reference sequence).

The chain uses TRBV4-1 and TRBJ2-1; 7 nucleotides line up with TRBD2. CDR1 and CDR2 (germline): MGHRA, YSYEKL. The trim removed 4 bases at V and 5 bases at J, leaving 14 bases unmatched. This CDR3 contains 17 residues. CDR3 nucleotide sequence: TGCGCCAGCAGCCCAAGACGGCGGGAGATGGGTAACAATGAGCAGTTCTTC. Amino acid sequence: CASSPRRREMGNNEQFF.

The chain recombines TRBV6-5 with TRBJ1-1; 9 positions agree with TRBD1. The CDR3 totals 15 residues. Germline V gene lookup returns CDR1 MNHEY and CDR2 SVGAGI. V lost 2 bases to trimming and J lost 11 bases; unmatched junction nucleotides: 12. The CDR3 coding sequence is TGTGCCAGCAGTTACGCCGGGACAGGGCCAGATACGGCTTTCTTT. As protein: CASSYAGTGPDTAFF.

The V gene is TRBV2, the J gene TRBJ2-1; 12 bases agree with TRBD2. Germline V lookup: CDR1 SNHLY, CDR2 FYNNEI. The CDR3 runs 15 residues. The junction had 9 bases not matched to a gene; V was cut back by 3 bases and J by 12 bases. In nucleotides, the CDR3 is TGTGCCAGCAGTGACGCAAGAGGACTAGCGGGATCGCAGTTCTTC. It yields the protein CASSDARGLAGSQFF.

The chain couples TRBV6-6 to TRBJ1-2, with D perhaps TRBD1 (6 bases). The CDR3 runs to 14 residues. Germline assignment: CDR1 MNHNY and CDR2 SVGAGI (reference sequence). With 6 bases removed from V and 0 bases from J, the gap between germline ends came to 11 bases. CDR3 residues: CASSPTGSNYGYTF. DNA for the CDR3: TGTGCCAGCAGCCCGACAGGTTCTAACTATGGCTACACCTTC.

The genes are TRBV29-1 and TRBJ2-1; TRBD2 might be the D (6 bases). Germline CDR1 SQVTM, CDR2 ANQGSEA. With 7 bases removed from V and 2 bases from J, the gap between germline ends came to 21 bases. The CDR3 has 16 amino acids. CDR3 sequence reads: CSEKVLADITYNEQFF. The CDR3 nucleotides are TGCAGCGAGAAGGTACTAGCCGATATTACCTACAATGAGCAGTTCTTC.

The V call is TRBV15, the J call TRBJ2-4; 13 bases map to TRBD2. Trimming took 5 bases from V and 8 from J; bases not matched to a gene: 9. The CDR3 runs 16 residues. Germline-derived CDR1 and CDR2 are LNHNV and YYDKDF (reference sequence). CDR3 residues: CATSRLAGGHGDIQYF. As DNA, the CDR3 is TGTGCCACCAGCCGACTAGCGGGAGGCCACGGAGACATTCAGTACTTC.